This TCR beta chain was identified in a study of cytomegalovirus exposure and HLA in healthy donors (dated by TCRdb to about 2017). Looking at the study overall: According to an earlier analysis of 550 to 750 of the donors, some 170 million T cells yielded roughly 100 million unique TCR beta sequences and about 280 Gb of sequence data. An earlier analysis of several hundred of the donors applied high-throughput TCR beta sequencing to assess whether each TCR beta V gene segment acted as functional or pseudogenic. Rather than drawing on any new phenotypic data, the later analysis identified candidate immune exposures from TCR beta sequences and the way those sequences occurred across donors. Typing coverage differed by locus: A, B, C, DRB1 and DQB1 were typed in roughly 620-640 donors, DQA1 in approximately 520, DPA1 in approximately 600, and DPB1 in 400 to 480. Donor age, sex, ethnicity and CMV serostatus were collected together with the repertoire data. Several DR-DQ haplotypes were handled as single units for association and clustering because linkage in the cohort was strong. Both class I and class II loci were covered by HLA typing, at four-digit resolution. In addition to the first cohort of around 670 subjects, a separate validation cohort of 130 or so different subjects was used. Using immunosequencing, the study profiled T cell repertoires from approximately 700 subjects and related those repertoires to cytomegalovirus serostatus. To study patterns of TCR occurrence, a later analysis re-analyzed previously published TCR beta repertoires from 666 donors and added high-resolution HLA genotyping. A later genetic analysis used genome-wide SNP genotypes for about 65% of the roughly 700 donors, treating that subset as a discovery cohort. The aim of the study was to test whether cataloging public T cell receptors could identify signatures of past pathogen exposure. To predict cytomegalovirus infection status, the study brought together high-throughput TCR immunosequencing, statistical association of individual TCRs with disease status, and machine learning. Roughly 320 gigabases of sequencing data and 70 million to 100 million unique TCR sequences made up an early release that covered over 550 HLA-typed donors. Among roughly 400 genotyped donors of the cohort, an average of about 220,000 unique TCR beta nucleotide sequences was sequenced per donor, of which about 18% were non-productive. Of the approximately 400 genotyped donors, roughly 80% fell in the genetic ancestry cluster associated with self-reported Caucasian donors. All discovery cohort repertoires had been generated on a single sequencing platform. Results the study describes overall, beyond this receptor: Most TCR sequences were observed very rarely across donors, whereas some public TCRs were present in many individuals. The 87-base-pair reads could not distinguish some IMGT-functional V segments, including TRBV6-2 and TRBV6-3, so those segments were excluded. The cohort was sequenced for TCR beta chains only, and without alpha or paired-chain data the features that could be detected were limited. According to a later genetic analysis, donors in an Asian-associated ancestry cluster had fewer N-insertions in productive TCRs than the approximately 650-donor mean. Broadly in line with IMGT annotations, most TCR beta V segments showed up in productive rearrangements about 87% or about 30% of the time in an earlier analysis of some 590 of the donors. Strong co-occurrence of HLA alleles, especially DR and DQ, made assigning TCR associations to individual alleles difficult. A later analysis reported that several top co-occurrence clusters appeared linked to parvovirus B19, influenza, CMV and Epstein-Barr virus. A later analysis found that HLA-associated TCR beta chains were more clonally expanded and had lower generation probabilities than equally common non-associated chains. A further reported finding was that TCR beta sequences accurately predicted the HLA-A and HLA-B alleles for most subjects in the first cohort. According to a later analysis, most CMV-associated TCR beta chains appeared to be HLA-restricted, and the HLA associations seemed to be driven largely by CMV exposure. A few of the identified cytomegalovirus-associated TCR beta chains were confirmed in vitro to be specific for cytomegalovirus antigens. Over 15 rarely observed V segments, including chromosome 9 orphons, were excluded from the earlier analysis of a few hundred of the donors because counts were too low. The authors suggested that the approach could potentially be generalized to other disease states and immunological phenotypes. Immune exposure information for the cohort was limited to CMV serostatus. Because some donors lacked HLA typing at each locus, the association tests relied only on the typed subset. The study listed approximately 150 TCR beta chains as associated with cytomegalovirus. At a false discovery rate of 0.05, a later analysis linked some 18,000 TCR beta sequences to specific HLA alleles. Cytomegalovirus status was reported to be diagnosed by the classifier with high specificity and sensitivity in both the original and validation cohorts. A cluster of highly shared sequence variants was judged likely to be a technical artifact of the sequencing pipeline. Linkage disequilibrium might explain the correlated functional status among segregating V segments, but an unknown experimental factor could not be ruled out. An association between a missense DCLRE1C variant and V-gene and J-gene trimming of TCR beta chains was found in a later genetic analysis and replicated in an independent cohort. In a later analysis, the rate of TCR association differed among HLA loci, with DRB1 alleles having the most associated TCRs and HLA-C alleles having the fewest. Sequencing depth was assumed to be roughly uniform across donors in the presence/absence analyses, though that assumption may not hold.

Receptor libraries were prepared by the immunoSEQ multiplex PCR assay. A mixture of 60 forward primers for TCR Vbeta segments and 13 reverse primers for TCR Jbeta segments was used in the multiplex PCR. The CDR3 region of rearranged TCR beta genes was amplified from genomic DNA with a multiplex PCR assay. On the Illumina HiSeq System, the amplified TCR beta libraries were sequenced as 87-base-pair reads. In the original analysis: A later analysis counted approximately 76 million unique TCR beta chains across the 500 to 850 repertoires, and around 9.9 million of these chains were shared by at least two donors. Raw reads were error-corrected and collapsed into unique sequences by a nearest-neighbor algorithm in which closely related sequences were merged to remove PCR and sequencing errors. To assign V, D and J gene segments, CDR3 sequences were aligned to IMGT reference sequences. For a sequence to be retained, a match of at least six nucleotides to both a V gene segment and a J gene segment was required. Rearrangements were called productive when the CDR3 lacked stop codons and stayed in frame with V and J; all others were non-productive. CDR3 was defined by IMGT convention, running from the second conserved V-encoded cysteine to the conserved J-encoded phenylalanine. In an earlier analysis of 500 to 650 of the donors, sequences lacking an unambiguous match to a single V gene segment were excluded. An earlier analysis of 550 to 650 of the donors classified V segments as functional when productive rearrangements were above 56.7% and as segregating when the standard deviation between donors was above 5%. A statistical classification framework was built for diagnosing cytomegalovirus status from the catalog of TCR beta chain sequences. In a later analysis, V and J genes were assigned by comparing TCR nucleotide sequences against IMGT/GENE-DB human TR gene sequences. In a later analysis, CDR3 sequences and most-parsimonious VDJ recombination scenarios were assigned using the TCRdist pipeline. A later analysis defined each TCR beta chain by its CDR3 amino acid sequence plus V-gene family, and excluded reads lacking a unique V-gene family. A later analysis removed 592 highly shared, low-generation-probability nucleotide sequences to deal with suspected cross-contamination and a sequencing artifact. In a later analysis, a clonal expansion index was calculated for each public chain from normalized within-repertoire ranks of inferred template counts. A later analysis computed generation probabilities with a VDJ recombination model fitted to out-of-frame rearrangements, and checked the results against IGoR. In a later analysis, hypergeometric tests were used to score TCR-TCR, TCR-HLA and TCR-CMV co-occurrence, with a repertoire-size bias correction applied to TCR pairs. A later analysis estimated false discovery rates by permuting HLA or CMV assignments 20 times. In a later analysis, co-occurring TCRs were grouped using DBSCAN, and TCRdist sequence similarity was added for clustering within HLA-allele-positive subsets. Repertoires with fewer than 30,000 or more than 120,000 public chains, plus five repertoires with anomalous nucleotide sharing, were excluded from co-occurrence clustering. The clones in this table, taken by TCRdb from immuneACCESS, are in-frame only. Not every clone is retained; where verified, under half of the shortfall comes from an unresolved V gene, and the cause of the rest is unknown. D and trimming come from the DNA, and the V and J calls and clone size come from that table. The sample includes about 210,000 clones, with around 86% observed a single time. Of the sample, 10% falls within the top ten clones.

Taken from cysteine to phenylalanine, the CDR3 has 17 residues. Of the read, only the CDR3 DNA is kept; its 51 bases are in frame from base 1. Trimming leaves V shorter by 3 bases and J shorter by 3 bases, with the junction holding 6 bases beyond the gene matches. The germline V gene (reference sequence) supplies CDR1 SGHNT and CDR2 YYREEE. This clone was found once. The clone's antigen remains unknown. Base qualities are not recorded, but no much larger clone differs from it by a single base. In total, roughly 670 healthy bone marrow donors made up the cohort. All cohort members were sampled while nominally healthy, although unrecorded immune exposures were likely present. The donor was CMV seropositive and belonged to the group of 250 to 350 seropositive cohort members. Each donor provided a peripheral blood sample, and peripheral blood mononuclear cells were used for TCR beta sequencing. The Qiagen DNeasy Blood Extraction Kit was used to extract genomic DNA from the blood cell samples.

The specimen was PBMCs. The origin of this receptor is a woman aged 50 to 60 in good health and CMV-seropositive. Recombination joined TRBV5-4 with TRBJ1-6; 10 junctional bases match TRBD1. The sequenced DNA is TGTGCCAGCAGCTCATGGACAGGGGGATTCTATAATTCACCCCTCCACTTT. This sequence encodes CASSSWTGGFYNSPLHF.